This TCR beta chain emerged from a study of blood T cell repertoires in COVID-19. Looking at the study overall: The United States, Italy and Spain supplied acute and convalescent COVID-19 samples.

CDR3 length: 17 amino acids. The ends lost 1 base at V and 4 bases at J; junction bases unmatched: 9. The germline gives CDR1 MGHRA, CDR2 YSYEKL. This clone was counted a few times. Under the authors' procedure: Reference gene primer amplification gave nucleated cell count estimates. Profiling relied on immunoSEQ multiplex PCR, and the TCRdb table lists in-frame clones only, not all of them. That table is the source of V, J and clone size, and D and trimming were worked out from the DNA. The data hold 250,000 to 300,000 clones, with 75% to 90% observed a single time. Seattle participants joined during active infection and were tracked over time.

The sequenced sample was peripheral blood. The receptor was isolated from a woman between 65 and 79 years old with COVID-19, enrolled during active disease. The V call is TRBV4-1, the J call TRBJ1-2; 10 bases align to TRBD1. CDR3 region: CASSQGQGAFDIYGYTF. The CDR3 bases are TGCGCCAGCAGCCAAGGACAGGGGGCTTTTGATATCTATGGCTACACCTTC.